This TCR beta chain was captured by sequencing in a study of CXCR3-negative and CXCR3-positive naive CD8 T cells (dated by TCRdb to the late 2010s). In the study overall: In total, roughly 150 million TRB reads were obtained, or roughly 1.5 +/- 0.3 million reads per library. Diversity and physicochemical repertoire analyses covered roughly eleven donors pooled from two independent experiments. Naive subsets from a handful of donors and memory cells from 3 donors were included in the TRBV-TRBJ cluster analysis. Here is what the overall study found, with its caveats: Both naive subsets had comparably high repertoire diversity, while memory CD8+ T cells had much lower repertoire diversity. Because CXCR3 expression was partially decreased after cryopreservation, freshly isolated PBMCs were used for most assays. Because surface CD5, which has been linked to self-reactivity in mice, was comparable between naive subsets, TCR interaction strength was also inferred from TRB CDR3 physicochemical properties. Within the same donor, TRBV-TRBJ usage looked similar between naive CXCR3-negative and CXCR3-positive cells, but memory cells had distinct patterns.

No count is recorded, but by frequency this clonotype is medium-sized (0.01 to 0.1%). Its antigen is unknown. The CDR3 runs 16 residues from the cysteine to the phenylalanine. No nucleotide data were recorded. Sequences LGHNA (CDR1) and YNFKEQ (CDR2) are obtained from the germline V gene. Instrument on record: NextSeq 550. The Human TCR Profiling Kit (MiLaboratory) was used to prepare UMI-labeled 5' RACE TRB cDNA libraries. The full amount of extracted RNA was used for cDNA synthesis, and the full amount of resulting cDNA was used for PCR amplification. Libraries were prepared in parallel using an identical number of PCR cycles. The authors' analysis ran thus. With a requirement of at least two reads per UMI, MIGEC and MiXCR extracted about 50,000 +/- 10,000 unique UMI-labeled TRB cDNA molecules per library. On average, about 40,000 +/- 10,000 functional in-frame TRB CDR3 nucleotide clonotypes lacking stop codons were found per library. After downsampling to 5000 UMI-labeled TRB molecules per sample, diversity metrics, including normalized Shannon-Wiener and Chao1, were computed in VDJtools. For the central five CDR3 residues, VDJtools calculated physicochemical properties weighted by clonotype size, namely interaction energy, strength, volume and Kidera factor 4. After TCRdb reprocessed the reads, each CDR3 protein sequence was kept as one row, without DNA. For this entry, the V and J calls and clone size follow TCRdb and not the study's own pipeline. The sample's table lists a count of about 23,000 distinct CDR3 sequences. Of the sample, over 15% falls within the top ten clones.

Each CD8+ T cell subset was flow-sorted in triplicate, with over 250,000 cells per subset placed directly into RLT lysis buffer. Standard density gradient centrifugation was used to isolate peripheral blood mononuclear cells from buffy coats. An RNeasy Mini Kit was used to extract total RNA from the sorted cells. Sequencing used memory CD8+ T cells from blood. Sample cell subset or site, as interpreted from the label and publication: conventional CD8+ memory T cells (TMEM), sorted as controls. The chain employs TRBV4-2 and TRBJ2-1; TCRdb returns TRBD2, unconfirmable since there is no DNA. The origin of this receptor is a human donor in good health. Some clones in this sample may be carry-over from other donors' samples. The encoded CDR3 is CASSQVPAGGYNEQFF.